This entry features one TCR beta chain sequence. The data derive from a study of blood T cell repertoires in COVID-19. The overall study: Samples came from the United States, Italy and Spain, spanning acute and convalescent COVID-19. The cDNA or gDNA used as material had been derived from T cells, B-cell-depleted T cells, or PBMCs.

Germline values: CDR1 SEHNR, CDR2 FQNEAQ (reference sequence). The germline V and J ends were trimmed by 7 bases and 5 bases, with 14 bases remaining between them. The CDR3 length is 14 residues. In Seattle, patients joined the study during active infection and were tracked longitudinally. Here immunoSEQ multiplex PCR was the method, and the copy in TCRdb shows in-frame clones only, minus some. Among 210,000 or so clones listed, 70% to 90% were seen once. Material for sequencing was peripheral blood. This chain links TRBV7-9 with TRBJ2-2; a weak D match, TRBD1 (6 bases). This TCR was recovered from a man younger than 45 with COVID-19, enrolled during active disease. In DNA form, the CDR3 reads TGTGCCAGCAACCCTAGAGGGGGAACCGGGGAGCTGTTTTTT. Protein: CASNPRGGTGELFF.